Described below is a single T cell receptor (beta chain) sequence and its context. This clone has only one observation. Its antigen is currently not known. Base qualities are missing; no much larger clone stands one base away. The library was produced with the immunoSEQ multiplex PCR assay. For the multiplex PCR, a mixture combining 60 forward primers for TCR Vbeta segments and 13 reverse primers for TCR Jbeta segments was used. Amplification of the CDR3 region of rearranged TCR beta genes was performed with a multiplex PCR assay on genomic DNA. The amplified TCR beta libraries were sequenced on the Illumina HiSeq System as 87-base-pair reads. On the authors' methods: Across the 500 to 700 repertoires, a later analysis counted 78 million or so unique TCR beta chains, roughly 11 million of which were shared by at least two donors. A nearest-neighbor algorithm error-corrected the raw reads and collapsed the reads into unique sequences, merging closely related sequences to remove PCR and sequencing errors. To assign V, D and J gene segments, CDR3 sequences were aligned to IMGT reference sequences. For a sequence to be retained, at least a six-nucleotide match to both a V gene segment and a J gene segment was required. Rearrangements were called productive when the CDR3 lacked stop codons and stayed in frame with V and J; all others were non-productive. CDR3 was defined according to IMGT convention as the region running from the second conserved V-encoded cysteine to the conserved J-encoded phenylalanine. The earlier analysis of roughly 590 of the donors excluded sequences that lacked an unambiguous match to a single V gene segment. An earlier analysis of a few hundred of the donors called V segments functional above 56.7% productive rearrangements and segregating when the between-donor standard deviation exceeded 5%. A statistical classification framework was built for diagnosing cytomegalovirus status from the catalog of TCR beta chain sequences. V and J gene assignment, in a later analysis, came from comparing TCR nucleotide sequences with IMGT/GENE-DB human TR gene sequences. Using the TCRdist pipeline, a later analysis assigned CDR3 sequences along with most-parsimonious VDJ recombination scenarios. In a later analysis, every TCR beta chain was defined by the combination of its CDR3 amino acid sequence and its V-gene family, and reads without a unique V-gene family were dropped. In a later analysis, a few hundred highly shared, low-generation-probability nucleotide sequences were removed to address suspected cross-contamination and a sequencing artifact. For each public chain, a later analysis derived a clonal expansion index from normalized ranks of inferred template counts within each repertoire. In a later analysis, generation probabilities were computed using a VDJ recombination model fitted to out-of-frame rearrangements, and the results were checked against IGoR. Hypergeometric tests were used in a later analysis to score TCR-TCR, TCR-HLA and TCR-CMV co-occurrence, with a repertoire-size bias correction applied to the TCR pairs. False discovery rates were estimated in a later analysis by permuting HLA or CMV assignments 20 times. In a later analysis, co-occurring TCRs were grouped using DBSCAN, with TCRdist sequence similarity added in when clustering inside HLA-allele-positive subsets. Repertoires with fewer than 30,000 or more than 120,000 public chains, plus five repertoires with anomalous nucleotide sharing, were excluded from co-occurrence clustering. Here the immuneACCESS table is served through TCRdb, limited to in-frame sequences with V and J called. Missing clones are a known gap in these copies; in checked studies unresolved V genes cover under half, and the rest lacks a known reason. D and trimming were read from the DNA, whereas the V and J calls and clone size are those reported in that table. This sample holds 150,000 to 200,000 clones; approximately 72% were observed only once. The biggest ten clones account for 2% to 3% of the sample.

The cohort consisted of 650 to 700 healthy bone marrow donors. Cohort members were all nominally healthy when sampled, although unrecorded immune exposures were likely present. The donor tested CMV seronegative, placing the donor among the 352 seronegative members of the cohort. Every donor gave a peripheral blood sample, and the peripheral blood mononuclear cells from that sample were used for TCR beta sequencing. Genomic DNA extraction from the blood cell samples was performed with the Qiagen DNeasy Blood Extraction Kit. Spanning cysteine to phenylalanine, the CDR3 consists of 14 amino acids. Kept here is only the CDR3 DNA, which spans 42 bases and is read in frame from base 1. V was cut back by 2 bases and J by 7 bases, leaving a gap of 12 bases between them. Looking up the germline V gene yields CDR1 SGHTA and CDR2 FQGNSA. The sample belongs to a study of cytomegalovirus exposure and HLA in healthy donors (dated by TCRdb to the late 2010s). With respect to the entire study: An earlier analysis of approximately 640 of the donors reported approximately 290 Gb of sequence data and around 120 million unique TCR beta sequences from some 180 million T cells. Approximately 300 gigabases of sequencing data and roughly 90 million unique TCR sequences were included in an early release covering roughly 600 HLA-typed donors. Of the roughly 410 genotyped donors, 75% to 85% were placed in the genetic ancestry cluster associated with self-reported Caucasian donors. The study was designed to test whether signatures of past pathogen exposure could be identified by cataloging public T cell receptors. The study profiled the T cell repertoires of approximately 700 subjects by immunosequencing and related them to cytomegalovirus serostatus. A separate validation cohort of roughly 120 different subjects was used in addition to the 666-subject first cohort. To predict cytomegalovirus infection status, the study combined high-throughput TCR immunosequencing, statistical association of individual TCRs with disease status, and machine learning. A later analysis re-examined previously published TCR beta repertoires from about 670 donors and added high-resolution HLA genotyping to investigate patterns of TCR occurrence. Rather than using new phenotypic data, the later analysis identified candidate immune exposures from TCR beta sequences and from how often those sequences occurred across donors. An earlier analysis of about 600 of the donors used high-throughput TCR beta sequencing to judge whether each TCR beta V gene segment behaved as functional or pseudogenic. Donor age, sex, ethnicity and CMV serostatus were collected together with the repertoire data. A later genetic analysis took genome-wide SNP genotypes for about 55% of the 666 donors and used that subset as a discovery cohort. All discovery cohort repertoires had been generated on a single sequencing platform. Class I and class II HLA loci were covered by the typing at four-digit resolution. Typing coverage differed by locus: A, B, C, DRB1 and DQB1 were typed in roughly 620-630 donors, DQA1 in about 510, DPA1 in around 610, and DPB1 in 400 to 490. Roughly 5 DR-DQ haplotypes were treated as single units for association and clustering because of strong linkage in the cohort. Among about 400 genotyped donors of the cohort, an average of around 250,000 unique TCR beta nucleotide sequences was sequenced per donor, of which 15% to 20% were non-productive.

Results the study describes overall, beyond this receptor: In a later analysis, HLA-associated TCR beta chains were found to be more clonally expanded and to have lower generation probabilities than equally common non-associated chains. According to a later analysis, most CMV-associated TCR beta chains appeared to be HLA-restricted, and the HLA associations seemed to be driven largely by CMV exposure. According to a later analysis, TCR association rates differed among HLA loci, with DRB1 alleles showing the most associated TCRs and HLA-C alleles showing the fewest. Compared with the approximately 700-donor mean, donors in an Asian-associated ancestry cluster had fewer N-insertions in productive TCRs, according to a later genetic analysis. This cohort had only TCR beta chains sequenced, and the lack of alpha or paired-chain data limited which features could be detected. In the study, some 180 TCR beta chains were listed as associated with cytomegalovirus. A further reported finding was that TCR beta sequences accurately predicted the HLA-A and HLA-B alleles for most subjects in the first cohort. Some IMGT-functional V segments, including TRBV6-2 and TRBV6-3, could not be distinguished by the 87-base-pair reads and were therefore excluded. A cluster of highly shared sequence variants was judged likely to represent a technical artifact of the sequencing pipeline. Because HLA typing was unavailable for some donors at each locus, only the typed subset was used in association tests. Linkage disequilibrium might explain the correlated functional status among segregating V segments, but an unknown experimental factor could not be ruled out. The presence/absence analyses assumed that sequencing depth was roughly uniform across donors, and that assumption may not be true. In both the original and validation cohorts, the classifier was reported to diagnose cytomegalovirus status with high specificity and sensitivity. A few of the identified cytomegalovirus-associated TCR beta chains were confirmed in vitro to be specific for cytomegalovirus antigens. In a later analysis, some 18,000 TCR beta sequences were associated with specific HLA alleles at a false discovery rate of 0.05. The earlier analysis of 450 to 700 of the donors excluded fewer than 20 rarely observed V segments, including chromosome 9 orphons, because counts were too low. An earlier analysis of approximately 570 of the donors showed that most TCR beta V segments appeared in productive rearrangements either about 87% or about 30% of the time, which broadly matched IMGT annotations. Immune exposure information for the cohort was limited to CMV serostatus. It was suggested by the authors that the approach could potentially be generalized to other disease states and immunological phenotypes. V-gene and J-gene trimming of TCR beta chains was associated with a missense DCLRE1C variant in a later genetic analysis, and the association was replicated in an independent cohort. In a later analysis, several top co-occurrence clusters were reported to appear linked to parvovirus B19, influenza, CMV and Epstein-Barr virus. Strong co-occurrence of HLA alleles, especially DR and DQ, made assigning TCR associations to individual alleles difficult. Across donors, most TCR sequences were observed very rarely, whereas some public TCRs were present in many individuals.

Sequencing was done on a sample of PBMCs. Here the chain combines TRBV7-2 and TRBJ2-1; the D gene lacks a confident call. This TCR was recovered from a female donor in good health and CMV-seronegative. In nucleotides, the sequence is TGTGCCAGCAGCTTACCAGGCAGGTGGAATGAGCAGTTCTTC. Its product reads: CASSLPGRWNEQFF.